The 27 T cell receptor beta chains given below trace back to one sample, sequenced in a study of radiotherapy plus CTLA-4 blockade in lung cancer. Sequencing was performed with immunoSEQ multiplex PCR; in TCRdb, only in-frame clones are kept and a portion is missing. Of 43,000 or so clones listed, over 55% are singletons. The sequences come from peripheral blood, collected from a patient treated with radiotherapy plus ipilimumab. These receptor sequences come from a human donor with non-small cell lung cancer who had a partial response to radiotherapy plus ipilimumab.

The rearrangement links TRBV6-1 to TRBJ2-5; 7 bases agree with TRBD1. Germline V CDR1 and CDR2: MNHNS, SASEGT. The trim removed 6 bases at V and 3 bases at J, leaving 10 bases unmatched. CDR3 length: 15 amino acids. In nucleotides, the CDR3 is TGTGCCAGCAGCGCCGACAGGGTAACTAAAGAGACCCAGTACTTC. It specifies CASSADRVTKETQYF.

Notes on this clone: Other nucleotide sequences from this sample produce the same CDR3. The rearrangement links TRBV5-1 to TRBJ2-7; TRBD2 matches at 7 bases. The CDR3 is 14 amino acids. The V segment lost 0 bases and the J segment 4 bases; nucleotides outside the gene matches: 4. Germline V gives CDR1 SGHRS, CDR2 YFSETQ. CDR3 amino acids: CASSLGGRAYEQYF. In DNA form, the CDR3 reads TGCGCCAGCAGCTTGGGGGGGAGGGCGTACGAGCAGTACTTC.

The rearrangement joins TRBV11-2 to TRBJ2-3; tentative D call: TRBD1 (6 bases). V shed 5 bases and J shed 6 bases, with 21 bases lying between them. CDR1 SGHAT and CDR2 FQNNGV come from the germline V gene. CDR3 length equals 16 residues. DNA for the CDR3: TGTGCCAGCAGCCCACGCCTGGGGCCACAGGGCGATACGCAGTATTTT. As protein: CASSPRLGPQGDTQYF.

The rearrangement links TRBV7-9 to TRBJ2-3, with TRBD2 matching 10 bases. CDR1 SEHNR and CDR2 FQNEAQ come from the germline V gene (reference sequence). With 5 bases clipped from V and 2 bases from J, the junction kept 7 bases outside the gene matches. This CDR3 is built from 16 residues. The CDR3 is CASSPRTSGVTDTQYF. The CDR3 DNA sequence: TGTGCCAGCAGCCCGCGGACTAGCGGTGTCACAGATACGCAGTATTTT.

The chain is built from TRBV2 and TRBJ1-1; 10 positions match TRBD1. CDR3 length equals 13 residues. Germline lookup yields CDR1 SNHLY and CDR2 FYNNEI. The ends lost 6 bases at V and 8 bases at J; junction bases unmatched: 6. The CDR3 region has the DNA TGTGCCAGCAGGCCGGGACAGGGGTCAGAAGCTTTCTTT. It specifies CASRPGQGSEAFF.

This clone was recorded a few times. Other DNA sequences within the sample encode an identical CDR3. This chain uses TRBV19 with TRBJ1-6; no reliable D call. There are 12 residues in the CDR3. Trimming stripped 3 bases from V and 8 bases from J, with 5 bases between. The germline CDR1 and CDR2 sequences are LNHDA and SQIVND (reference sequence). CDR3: CASSISDSPLHF. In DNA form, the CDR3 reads TGTGCCAGTAGTATTTCCGATTCACCCCTCCACTTT.

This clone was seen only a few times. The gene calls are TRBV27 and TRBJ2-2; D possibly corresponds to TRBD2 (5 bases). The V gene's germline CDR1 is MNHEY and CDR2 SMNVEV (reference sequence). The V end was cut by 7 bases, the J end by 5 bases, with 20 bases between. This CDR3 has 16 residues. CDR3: CASTPLTGISTGELFF. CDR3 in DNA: TGTGCCAGCACCCCTTTAACGGGGATCTCGACCGGGGAGCTGTTTTTT.

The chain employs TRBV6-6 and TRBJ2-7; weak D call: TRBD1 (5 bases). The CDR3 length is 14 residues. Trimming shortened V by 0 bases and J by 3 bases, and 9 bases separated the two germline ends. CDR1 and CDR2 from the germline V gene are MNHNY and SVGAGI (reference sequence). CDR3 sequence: CASSYSGDSYEQYF. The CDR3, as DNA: TGTGCCAGCAGTTACTCGGGTGACAGCTACGAGCAGTACTTC.

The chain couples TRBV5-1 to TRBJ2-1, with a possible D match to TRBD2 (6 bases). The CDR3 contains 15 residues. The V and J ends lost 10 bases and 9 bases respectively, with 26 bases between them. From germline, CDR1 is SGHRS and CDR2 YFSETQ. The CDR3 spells CAASPEPGRRGEQFF. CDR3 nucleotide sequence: TGCGCCGCGTCGCCTGAGCCTGGGAGGAGGGGTGAGCAGTTCTTC.

The CDR3 coding sequence is TGTGCCAGCAGGTTGGGGCAGAACACCGGGGAGCTGTTTTTT. Protein: CASRLGQNTGELFF. J is TRBJ2-2 and V is TRBV2, with a possible D match to TRBD1 (5 bases). The CDR3 sequence is 14 residues long. Trimming shortened V by 6 bases and J by 1 base, and 9 bases separated the two germline ends. Looked up from germline, CDR1 is SNHLY and CDR2 is FYNNEI.

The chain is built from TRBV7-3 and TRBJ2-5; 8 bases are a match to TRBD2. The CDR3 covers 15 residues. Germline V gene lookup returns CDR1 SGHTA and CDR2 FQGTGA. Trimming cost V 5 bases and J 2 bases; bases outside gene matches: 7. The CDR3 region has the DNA TGTGCCAGCAGCCCCGGGGGGGGAACTCAAGAGACCCAGTACTTC. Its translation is CASSPGGGTQETQYF.

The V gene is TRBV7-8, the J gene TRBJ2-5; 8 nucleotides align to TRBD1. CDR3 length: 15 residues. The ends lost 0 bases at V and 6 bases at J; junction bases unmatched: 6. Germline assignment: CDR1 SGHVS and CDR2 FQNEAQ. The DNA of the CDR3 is TGTGCCAGCAGCTTAGCGGGGAGACAGGGGCAGACCCAGTACTTC. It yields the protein CASSLAGRQGQTQYF.

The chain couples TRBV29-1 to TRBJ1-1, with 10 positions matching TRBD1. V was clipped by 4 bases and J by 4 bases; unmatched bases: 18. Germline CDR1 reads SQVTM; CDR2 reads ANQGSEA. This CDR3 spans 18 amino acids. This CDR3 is CSVATLDRGAKGGTEAFF. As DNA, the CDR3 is TGCAGCGTTGCAACCTTGGACAGGGGGGCCAAGGGAGGCACTGAAGCTTTCTTT.

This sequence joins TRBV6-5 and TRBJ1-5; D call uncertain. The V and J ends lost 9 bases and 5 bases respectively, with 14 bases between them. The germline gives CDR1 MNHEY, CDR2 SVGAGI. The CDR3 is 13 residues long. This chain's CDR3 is CASQPRVDQPQHF. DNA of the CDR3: TGTGCCAGTCAACCCCGCGTGGATCAGCCCCAGCATTTT.

The CDR3 reads CASSLSLGGGETQYF. The CDR3 nucleotides read TGTGCCAGCAGTCTTTCTTTGGGGGGTGGAGAGACCCAGTACTTC. The rearrangement joins TRBV6-5 to TRBJ2-5, with a tentative D call TRBD2 (6 bases). This CDR3 has 15 residues. Per germline, CDR1 MNHEY and CDR2 SVGAGI. The ends were cut back, 5 bases at V and 4 bases at J, with 17 bases in the middle.

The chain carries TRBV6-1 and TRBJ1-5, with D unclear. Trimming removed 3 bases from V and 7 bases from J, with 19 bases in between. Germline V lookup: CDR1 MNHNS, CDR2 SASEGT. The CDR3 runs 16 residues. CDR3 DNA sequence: TGTGCCAGCAGTGATATAGTCGGGCGCGCGGGGCAGCCCCAGCATTTT. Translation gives CASSDIVGRAGQPQHF.

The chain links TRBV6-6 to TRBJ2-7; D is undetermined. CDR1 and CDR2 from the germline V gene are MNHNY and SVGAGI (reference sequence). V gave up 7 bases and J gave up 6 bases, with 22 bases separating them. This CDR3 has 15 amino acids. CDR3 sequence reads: CASTFTPTAGGEQYF. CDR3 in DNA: TGTGCCAGCACTTTTACTCCTACGGCTGGCGGCGAGCAGTACTTC.

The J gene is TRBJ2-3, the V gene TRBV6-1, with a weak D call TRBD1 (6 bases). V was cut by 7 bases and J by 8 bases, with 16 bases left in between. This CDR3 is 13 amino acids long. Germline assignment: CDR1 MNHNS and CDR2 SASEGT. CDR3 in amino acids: CASTGARGGTQYF. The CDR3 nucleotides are TGTGCCAGCACCGGGGCCCGAGGGGGTACGCAGTATTTT.

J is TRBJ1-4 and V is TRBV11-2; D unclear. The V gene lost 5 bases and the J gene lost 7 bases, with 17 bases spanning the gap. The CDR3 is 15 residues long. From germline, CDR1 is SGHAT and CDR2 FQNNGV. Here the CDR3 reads CASSPAAVRFEKLFF. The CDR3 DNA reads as TGTGCCAGCAGCCCCGCGGCAGTTCGGTTTGAAAAACTGTTTTTT.

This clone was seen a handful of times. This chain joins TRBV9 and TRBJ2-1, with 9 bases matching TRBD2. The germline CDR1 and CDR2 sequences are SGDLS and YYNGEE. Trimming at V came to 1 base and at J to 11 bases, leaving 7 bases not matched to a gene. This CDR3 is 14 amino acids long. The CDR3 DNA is TGTGCCAGCAGCGTACCTAGCGGGGCTAATCAGCAGTTCTTC. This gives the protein CASSVPSGANQQFF.

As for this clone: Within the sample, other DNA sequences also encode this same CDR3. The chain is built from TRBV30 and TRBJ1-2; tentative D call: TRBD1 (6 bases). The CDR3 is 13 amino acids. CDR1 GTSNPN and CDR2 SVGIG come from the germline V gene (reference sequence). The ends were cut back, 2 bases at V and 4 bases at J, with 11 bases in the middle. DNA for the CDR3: TGTGCCTGGAGTACCAGGGGTGGCTATGGCTACACCTTC. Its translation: CAWSTRGGYGYTF.

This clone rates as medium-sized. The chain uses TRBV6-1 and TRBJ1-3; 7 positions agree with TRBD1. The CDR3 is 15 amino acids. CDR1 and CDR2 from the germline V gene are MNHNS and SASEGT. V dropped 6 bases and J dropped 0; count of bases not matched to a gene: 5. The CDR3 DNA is TGTGCCAGCAGGCCACAGGGGTACTCTGGAAACACCATATATTTT. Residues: CASRPQGYSGNTIYF.

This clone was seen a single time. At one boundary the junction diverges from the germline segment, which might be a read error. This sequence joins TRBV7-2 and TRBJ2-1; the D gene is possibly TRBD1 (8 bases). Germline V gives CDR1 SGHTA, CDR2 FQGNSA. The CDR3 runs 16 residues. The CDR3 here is CASSRVADRDYSEQFF. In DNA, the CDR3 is TGTGCCAGCAGCCGAGTTGCGGACAGGGACTACAGTGAGCAGTTCTTC.

Written as DNA, the CDR3 is TGTGCCACCGTAGCGGGAAGTTACGAGCAGTACTTC. It specifies CATVAGSYEQYF. The chain recombines TRBV6-1 with TRBJ2-5; 8 bases line up with TRBD2. The J call may be mistaken, given a closer DNA end match to TRBJ2-7. This CDR3 region has 12 residues. Germline V gives CDR1 MNHNS, CDR2 SASEGT.

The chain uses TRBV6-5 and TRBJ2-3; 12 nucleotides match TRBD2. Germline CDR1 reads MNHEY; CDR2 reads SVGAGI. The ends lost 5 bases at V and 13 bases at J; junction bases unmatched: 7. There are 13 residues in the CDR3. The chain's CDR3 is CASSGGLAGNKYF. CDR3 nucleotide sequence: TGTGCCAGCAGTGGCGGACTAGCGGGAAATAAGTATTTT.

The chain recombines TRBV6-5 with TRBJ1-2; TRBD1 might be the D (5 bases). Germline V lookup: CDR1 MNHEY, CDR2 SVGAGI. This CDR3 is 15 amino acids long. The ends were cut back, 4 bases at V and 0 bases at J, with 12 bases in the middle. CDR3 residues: CASSSGGSPNYGYTF. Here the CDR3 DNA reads TGTGCCAGCAGTTCGGGGGGAAGCCCTAACTATGGCTACACCTTC.

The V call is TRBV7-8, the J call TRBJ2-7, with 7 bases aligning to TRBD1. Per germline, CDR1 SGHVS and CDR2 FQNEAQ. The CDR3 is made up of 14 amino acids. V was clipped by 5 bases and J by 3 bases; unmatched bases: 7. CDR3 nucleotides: TGTGCCAGCAGCACCCGACAGGGTAACTACGAGCAGTACTTC. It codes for CASSTRQGNYEQYF. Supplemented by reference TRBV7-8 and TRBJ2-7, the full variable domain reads GAGVSQSPRYKVAKRGQDVALRCDPISGHVSLFWYQQALGQGPEFLTYFQNEAQLDKSGLPSDRFFAERPEGSVSTLKIQRTQQEDSAVYLCASSTRQGNYEQYFGPGTRLTVT.